Below, 5 T cell receptor beta chains from the same sample are listed, as sequenced in a study of T cell responses to AZD1222 COVID-19 vaccine (dated by TCRdb to about 2021). Libraries were made using the immunoSEQ multiplex PCR assay. TCRdb stores this immuneACCESS table with in-frame sequences only. Part of the clones is absent; in the studies checked, under half of the shortfall reflects unresolved V genes, and no reason is known for the rest. The sample has 25,000 to 35,000 clones on record, 89% of them singletons. The ten largest clones capture over 1% of the sample. The sample's time point label is to be understood as: baseline before first vaccination. The sequencing used peripheral blood, collected on day 0 of AZD1222 vaccination. Receptors originate from an adult in good health.

The chain has TRBV5-1 and TRBJ2-1; TRBD2 matches 8 bases. V lost 0 bases, J lost 4 bases, and 3 bases stayed unmatched. The CDR3 has 15 residues. Germline CDR1 is SGHRS and CDR2 is YFSETQ. DNA for the CDR3: TGCGCCAGCAGCTTGGGCCAGCGGGGGTACAATGAGCAGTTCTTC. Translated: CASSLGQRGYNEQFF.

This rearrangement joins TRBV5-1 to TRBJ2-5, with TRBD2 matching 9 bases. Trimming cost V 7 bases and J 1 base; bases outside gene matches: 17. Per germline, CDR1 SGHRS and CDR2 YFSETQ. CDR3 size: 18 residues. In DNA, the CDR3 is TGCGCCAGCTCGCCAACCGGTAGACTAGCGGCCCTCCAAGAGACCCAGTACTTC. This codes for CASSPTGRLAALQETQYF.

The chain couples TRBV6-5 to TRBJ2-7, with a weak D call TRBD2 (7 bases). Looked up from germline, CDR1 is MNHEY and CDR2 is SVGAGI. CDR3 length: 14 residues. Trimming stripped 4 bases from V and 3 bases from J, with 13 bases between. The CDR3 loop is CASSSAGAVYEQYF. Written as DNA, the CDR3 is TGTGCCAGCAGTTCGGCGGGGGCGGTCTACGAGCAGTACTTC.

This clone has only one observation. This chain connects TRBV10-3 to TRBJ2-5, with 13 bases aligning to TRBD2. Germline-derived CDR1 and CDR2 are ENHRY and SYGVKD. This CDR3 has 16 residues. Germline trimming cut 4 bases from V and 3 bases from J; bases unmatched to any gene: 5. The CDR3 is CAISVGLAGAEETQYF. As DNA, the CDR3 is TGTGCCATCAGTGTAGGACTAGCGGGAGCGGAAGAGACCCAGTACTTC.

Here the CDR3 DNA reads TGCGCCAGCAGCTTGGCCGTGAATGAAAAACTGTTTTTT. It is translated as CASSLAVNEKLFF. The V gene is TRBV5-1, the J gene TRBJ1-4, with no clear D. CDR3 length equals 13 residues. Per the germline V gene, CDR1 is SGHRS and CDR2 is YFSETQ. V dropped 0 bases and J dropped 5 bases, with 5 bases sitting between them.